The T cell receptor (beta chain) under discussion was sequenced for a study of T cell responses to AZD1222 COVID-19 vaccine. Sequencing was performed with immunoSEQ multiplex PCR; in TCRdb, only in-frame clones are kept and a portion is missing. The sample records about 200,000 clones, 85% to 95% being singletons. Trimming took off 3 bases at V and 5 bases at J, with 14 bases between the two ends. Germline CDR1 is WNHNN and CDR2 is SYGVQD (reference sequence). The CDR3 is 14 amino acids. The source of this sequence is an adult who received the AZD1222 COVID-19 vaccine. The chain links TRBV10-1 to TRBJ2-7; perhaps D is TRBD1 or TRBD2 (6 bases each). The sequencing used peripheral blood, collected 28 days after the second AZD1222 dose. The CDR3: CASSEGGILHEQYF. DNA of the CDR3: TGCGCCAGCAGTGAAGGGGGGATCCTCCACGAGCAGTACTTC.